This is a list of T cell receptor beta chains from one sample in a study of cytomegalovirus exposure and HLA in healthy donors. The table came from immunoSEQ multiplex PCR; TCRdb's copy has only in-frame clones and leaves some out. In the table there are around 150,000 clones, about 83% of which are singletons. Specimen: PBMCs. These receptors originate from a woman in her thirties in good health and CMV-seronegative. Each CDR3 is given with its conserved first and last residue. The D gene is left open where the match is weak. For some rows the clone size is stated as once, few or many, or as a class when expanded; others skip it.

CDR3aa: CASSWDRPYNEQFF
CDR3nt: TGTGCCAGCAGTTGGGACAGACCCTACAATGAGCAGTTCTTC
d_gene: TRBD1
j_gene: TRBJ2-1
v_gene: TRBV27
abundance: .

CDR3aa: CASSLIGRAENEQFF
CDR3nt: TGTGCCAGCAGCTTGATCGGGAGGGCCGAGAATGAGCAGTTCTTC
d_gene: TRBD2
j_gene: TRBJ2-1
v_gene: TRBV5-6
abundance: few

CDR3aa: CASRRRGLGDPNEQFF
CDR3nt: TGTGCCAGCAGACGTAGGGGGCTGGGGGATCCCAATGAGCAGTTCTTC
d_gene: TRBD1
j_gene: TRBJ2-1
v_gene: TRBV27
abundance: few

CDR3aa: CASSPRLAQSFSGANVLTF
CDR3nt: TGTGCCAGCAGCCCTCGACTAGCTCAATCCTTCTCTGGGGCCAACGTCCTGACTTTC
d_gene: TRBD2
j_gene: TRBJ2-6
v_gene: TRBV7-2
abundance: .

CDR3aa: CASSPFGQGTEAFF
CDR3nt: TGTGCCAGCTCACCATTCGGCCAGGGCACTGAAGCTTTCTTT
d_gene: .
j_gene: TRBJ1-1
v_gene: TRBV18
abundance: once

CDR3aa: CASSLNVRGPHGYTF
CDR3nt: TGTGCCAGCAGCTTAAATGTCAGGGGCCCTCATGGCTACACCTTC
d_gene: .
j_gene: TRBJ1-2
v_gene: TRBV7-9
abundance: .

CDR3aa: CAWRGLAGSYNEQFF
CDR3nt: TGTGCCTGGAGGGGACTAGCGGGGTCCTACAATGAGCAGTTCTTC
d_gene: TRBD2
j_gene: TRBJ2-1
v_gene: TRBV30
abundance: .

CDR3aa: CASSLQGRFSGNTIYF
CDR3nt: TGTGCCAGTAGTTTACAGGGGCGCTTCTCTGGAAACACCATATATTTT
d_gene: TRBD1
j_gene: TRBJ1-3
v_gene: TRBV19
abundance: .

CDR3aa: CASSETGAVSGNTIYF
CDR3nt: TGTGCCAGCTCAGAGACAGGGGCCGTCTCTGGAAACACCATATATTTT
d_gene: TRBD1
j_gene: TRBJ1-3
v_gene: TRBV18
abundance: .

CDR3aa: CASSLAGQSSYNSPLHF
CDR3nt: TGTGCCAGCAGCTTAGCGGGACAGAGCTCCTATAATTCACCCCTCCACTTT
d_gene: TRBD1
j_gene: TRBJ1-6
v_gene: TRBV7-9
abundance: .

CDR3aa: CASSFLASGTYEQYF
CDR3nt: TGTGCCAGCAGCTTTTTGGCTAGCGGAACCTACGAGCAGTACTTC
d_gene: TRBD2
j_gene: TRBJ2-7
v_gene: TRBV7-2
abundance: .

CDR3aa: CASSLPGRGGGEQYF
CDR3nt: TGTGCCAGCAGTCTACCTGGACGGGGGGGCGGGGAGCAGTACTTC
d_gene: TRBD2
j_gene: TRBJ2-7
v_gene: TRBV28
abundance: .

CDR3aa: CSSSLMSGEQYF
CDR3nt: TGTTCCAGCAGCTTAATGTCCGGCGAGCAGTACTTC
d_gene: .
j_gene: TRBJ2-7
v_gene: TRBV7-9
abundance: .

CDR3aa: CATSRELGLAGELTYNEQFF
CDR3nt: TGTGCCACCAGCAGAGAGTTGGGACTAGCGGGGGAACTCACCTACAATGAGCAGTTCTTC
d_gene: TRBD2
j_gene: TRBJ2-1
v_gene: TRBV15
abundance: .

CDR3aa: CASSEDRGRHEQYF
CDR3nt: TGTGCCAGCAGTGAGGACAGGGGGCGCCACGAGCAGTACTTC
d_gene: TRBD1
j_gene: TRBJ2-7
v_gene: TRBV2
abundance: .

CDR3aa: CASSPPLPGTGTDTQYF
CDR3nt: TGTGCCAGCAGTCCACCACTCCCCGGGACAGGGACAGATACGCAGTATTTT
d_gene: TRBD1
j_gene: TRBJ2-3
v_gene: TRBV28
abundance: .

CDR3aa: CASSVFVGGTGELFF
CDR3nt: TGTGCCAGCAGCGTATTTGTGGGGGGGACCGGGGAGCTGTTTTTT
d_gene: TRBD2
j_gene: TRBJ2-2
v_gene: TRBV9
abundance: .

CDR3aa: CASSVGGRNTGELFF
CDR3nt: TGTGCCAGCAGCGTAGGCGGGAGAAACACCGGGGAGCTGTTTTTT
d_gene: TRBD2
j_gene: TRBJ2-2
v_gene: TRBV9
abundance: .

CDR3aa: CASSQFDSSSYGYTF
CDR3nt: TGCGCCAGCAGCCAATTTGACAGCTCCTCCTATGGCTACACCTTC
d_gene: .
j_gene: TRBJ1-2
v_gene: TRBV4-3
abundance: .

CDR3aa: CASIQSRGASYEQYF
CDR3nt: TGTGCCAGCATTCAGTCCAGGGGCGCATCCTACGAGCAGTACTTC
d_gene: .
j_gene: TRBJ2-7
v_gene: TRBV28
abundance: .

CDR3aa: CASSLDGGLQFF
CDR3nt: TGTGCCAGCAGCTTGGACGGGGGATTGCAGTTCTTC
d_gene: .
j_gene: TRBJ2-1
v_gene: TRBV5-4
abundance: .

CDR3aa: CASSARTGWTNYGYTF
CDR3nt: TGTGCCAGCAGTGCGAGGACAGGGTGGACGAACTATGGCTACACCTTC
d_gene: TRBD1
j_gene: TRBJ1-2
v_gene: TRBV28
abundance: .

CDR3aa: CAVLKGNYGYTF
CDR3nt: TGTGCCGTGTTGAAGGGGAACTATGGCTACACCTTC
d_gene: .
j_gene: TRBJ1-2
v_gene: TRBV10-3
abundance: .

CDR3aa: CASNKGGYVAFF
CDR3nt: TGTGCCAGCAATAAGGGCGGGTACGTAGCTTTCTTT
d_gene: .
j_gene: TRBJ1-1
v_gene: TRBV28
abundance: .

CDR3aa: CASSPKTGTAMVGEQFF
CDR3nt: TGTGCCAGCAGCCCCAAGACAGGGACAGCGATGGTGGGTGAGCAGTTCTTC
d_gene: TRBD1
j_gene: TRBJ2-1
v_gene: TRBV9
abundance: .

CDR3aa: CASSSRQVLLYEQYF
CDR3nt: TGTGCCAGCAGCTCTCGACAGGTGCTTCTCTACGAGCAGTACTTC
d_gene: .
j_gene: TRBJ2-7
v_gene: TRBV5-8
abundance: .

CDR3aa: CASSPAWRDTQYF
CDR3nt: TGTGCCAGCTCACCAGCCTGGAGGGATACGCAGTATTTT
d_gene: .
j_gene: TRBJ2-3
v_gene: TRBV18
abundance: .

CDR3aa: CASSQPGGDRDTEAFF
CDR3nt: TGCGCCAGCAGTCAACCCGGGGGGGACAGGGACACTGAAGCTTTCTTT
d_gene: TRBD1
j_gene: TRBJ1-1
v_gene: TRBV23-1
abundance: .

CDR3aa: CASRLDRASGNTIYF
CDR3nt: TGTGCCAGCAGATTGGACAGGGCTTCGGGAAACACCATATATTTT
d_gene: TRBD1
j_gene: TRBJ1-3
v_gene: TRBV6-5
abundance: .

CDR3aa: CASSRYPQGGTEAFF
CDR3nt: TGTGCCAGCAGCCGATACCCACAGGGGGGAACTGAAGCTTTCTTT
d_gene: TRBD1
j_gene: TRBJ1-1
v_gene: TRBV5-6
abundance: .

CDR3aa: CASSLGWRVGTSGSYEQYF
CDR3nt: TGTGCCAGCAGCTTAGGTTGGAGAGTTGGGACTAGCGGCTCCTACGAGCAGTACTTC
d_gene: TRBD2
j_gene: TRBJ2-7
v_gene: TRBV7-8
abundance: .

CDR3aa: CASRSRGGEETQYF
CDR3nt: TGTGCCAGCAGGTCCCGGGGGGGAGAGGAGACCCAGTACTTC
d_gene: TRBD2
j_gene: TRBJ2-5
v_gene: TRBV5-4
abundance: .

CDR3aa: CASSAQSLSGYTF
CDR3nt: TGTGCCAGTAGTGCCCAGTCCTTGTCTGGCTACACCTTC
d_gene: .
j_gene: TRBJ1-2
v_gene: TRBV19
abundance: .

CDR3aa: CAWSVFGYEQYF
CDR3nt: TGTGCCTGGAGTGTATTCGGTTACGAGCAGTACTTC
d_gene: .
j_gene: TRBJ2-7
v_gene: TRBV30
abundance: .

CDR3aa: CASSPRQGNTEAFF
CDR3nt: TGTGCCAGCAGCCCTAGACAGGGGAACACTGAAGCTTTCTTT
d_gene: TRBD1
j_gene: TRBJ1-1
v_gene: TRBV7-2
abundance: .

CDR3aa: CASSITSGRAYNEQFF
CDR3nt: TGTGCCAGCAGCATCACTAGCGGGAGGGCCTACAATGAGCAGTTCTTC
d_gene: TRBD2
j_gene: TRBJ2-1
v_gene: TRBV7-9
abundance: .

CDR3aa: CASGFDSYNEQFF
CDR3nt: TGTGCCAGCGGCTTCGACTCCTACAATGAGCAGTTCTTC
d_gene: .
j_gene: TRBJ2-1
v_gene: TRBV28
abundance: .

CDR3aa: CASQSTGGEKDTQYF
CDR3nt: TGTGCCAGCCAATCGACAGGGGGCGAGAAGGATACGCAGTATTTT
d_gene: TRBD1
j_gene: TRBJ2-3
v_gene: TRBV25-1
abundance: .

CDR3aa: CASSRGGSYNEQFF
CDR3nt: TGTGCCAGCAGTCGGGGAGGCTCCTACAATGAGCAGTTCTTC
d_gene: .
j_gene: TRBJ2-1
v_gene: TRBV6-5
abundance: .

CDR3aa: CASSPGTVNAYEQYF
CDR3nt: TGTGCCAGCTCACCGGGGACAGTAAATGCCTACGAGCAGTACTTC
d_gene: TRBD1
j_gene: TRBJ2-7
v_gene: TRBV18
abundance: .

CDR3aa: CASSLTSGKETQYF
CDR3nt: TGCGCCAGCAGCTTAACTAGCGGGAAAGAGACCCAGTACTTC
d_gene: TRBD2
j_gene: TRBJ2-5
v_gene: TRBV5-1
abundance: .

CDR3aa: CASSSGTGNTEAFF
CDR3nt: TGTGCCAGCAGCTCAGGGACTGGGAACACTGAAGCTTTCTTT
d_gene: .
j_gene: TRBJ1-1
v_gene: TRBV6-6
abundance: .

CDR3aa: CASSLDGLASSLAYEQYF
CDR3nt: TGCGCCAGCAGCTTGGATGGGCTAGCGTCTTCCTTAGCCTACGAGCAGTACTTC
d_gene: .
j_gene: TRBJ2-7
v_gene: TRBV5-1
abundance: .

CDR3aa: CASSYLSGGTDTQYF
CDR3nt: TGTGCCAGCAGTTACCTGTCGGGGGGCACAGATACGCAGTATTTT
d_gene: .
j_gene: TRBJ2-3
v_gene: TRBV6-5
abundance: .

CDR3aa: CASSWASGRGSDTQYF
CDR3nt: TGTGCCAGTAGCTGGGCTAGCGGGAGGGGGTCAGATACGCAGTATTTT
d_gene: TRBD2
j_gene: TRBJ2-3
v_gene: TRBV19
abundance: .

CDR3aa: CASSASGGGETQYF
CDR3nt: TGTGCCAGCAGTGCTAGCGGGGGGGGCGAGACCCAGTACTTC
d_gene: TRBD2
j_gene: TRBJ2-5
v_gene: TRBV7-2
abundance: .

CDR3aa: CASSYVSGSQETQYF
CDR3nt: TGTGCCAGCAGTTACGTGAGCGGGAGCCAAGAGACCCAGTACTTC
d_gene: TRBD2
j_gene: TRBJ2-5
v_gene: TRBV6-5
abundance: .

CDR3aa: CAISESLAELGEQFF
CDR3nt: TGTGCCATCAGTGAGTCCCTAGCGGAGCTCGGTGAGCAGTTCTTC
d_gene: TRBD2
j_gene: TRBJ2-1
v_gene: TRBV10-3
abundance: .

CDR3aa: CASRQQGATGVNTEAFF
CDR3nt: TGTGCCAGCAGACAACAGGGGGCAACAGGCGTGAACACTGAAGCTTTCTTT
d_gene: TRBD1
j_gene: TRBJ1-1
v_gene: TRBV7-9
abundance: .

CDR3aa: CASSRTGTGAYEQYF
CDR3nt: TGTGCCAGCAGTCGAACCGGGACAGGGGCCTACGAGCAGTACTTC
d_gene: TRBD1
j_gene: TRBJ2-7
v_gene: TRBV7-9
abundance: .

CDR3aa: CAITPLPGVFSYEQYF
CDR3nt: TGTGCCATCACCCCCTTGCCGGGGGTGTTTTCCTACGAGCAGTACTTC
d_gene: .
j_gene: TRBJ2-7
v_gene: TRBV10-3
abundance: .

CDR3aa: CASSLLTRANEQFF
CDR3nt: TGTGCCAGCAGTTTGTTAACTAGGGCCAATGAGCAGTTCTTC
d_gene: .
j_gene: TRBJ2-1
v_gene: TRBV28
abundance: .

CDR3aa: CASSLAPGQGTDTQYF
CDR3nt: TGTGCCAGCAGCTTGGCGCCGGGACAGGGGACAGATACGCAGTATTTT
d_gene: TRBD1
j_gene: TRBJ2-3
v_gene: TRBV5-4
abundance: .

CDR3aa: CASSPGRYQETQYF
CDR3nt: TGTGCCAGCAGTCCCGGGAGATACCAAGAGACCCAGTACTTC
d_gene: .
j_gene: TRBJ2-5
v_gene: TRBV7-9
abundance: .

CDR3aa: CARQGDGNTIYF
CDR3nt: TGTGCCAGACAGGGGGACGGAAACACCATATATTTT
d_gene: TRBD1
j_gene: TRBJ1-3
v_gene: TRBV2
abundance: .

CDR3aa: CASSFPDRNTEAFF
CDR3nt: TGTGCCAGCAGTTTCCCCGACAGAAACACTGAAGCTTTCTTT
d_gene: .
j_gene: TRBJ1-1
v_gene: TRBV28
abundance: .

CDR3aa: CASSLRLAANTGELFF
CDR3nt: TGTGCCAGCAGTCTCCGACTAGCTGCGAACACCGGGGAGCTGTTTTTT
d_gene: TRBD2
j_gene: TRBJ2-2
v_gene: TRBV27
abundance: .

CDR3aa: CASSSPDRANYGYTF
CDR3nt: TGTGCCAGCAGCTCACCCGACAGGGCTAACTATGGCTACACCTTC
d_gene: TRBD1
j_gene: TRBJ1-2
v_gene: TRBV7-2
abundance: .